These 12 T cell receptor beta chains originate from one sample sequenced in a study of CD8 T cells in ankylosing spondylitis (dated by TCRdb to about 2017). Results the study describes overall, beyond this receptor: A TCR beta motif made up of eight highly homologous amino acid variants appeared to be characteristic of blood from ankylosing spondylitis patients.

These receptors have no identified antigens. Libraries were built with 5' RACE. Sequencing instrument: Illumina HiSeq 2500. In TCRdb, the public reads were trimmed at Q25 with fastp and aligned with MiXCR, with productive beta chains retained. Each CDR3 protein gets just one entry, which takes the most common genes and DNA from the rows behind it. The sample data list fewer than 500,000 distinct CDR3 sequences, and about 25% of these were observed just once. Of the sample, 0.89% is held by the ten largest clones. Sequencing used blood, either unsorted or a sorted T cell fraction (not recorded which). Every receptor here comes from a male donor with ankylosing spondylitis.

CDR3 loop: CASSQGSWGSLGEQFF. The DNA for the CDR3 is TGTGCCAGCAGCCAAGGTTCTTGGGGGAGCCTAGGGGAGCAGTTCTTC. The chain combines TRBV4-2 with TRBJ2-1; either TRBD1 or TRBD2 may fit D (5 bases each). Trimming left V 1 base short and J 10 bases short, with 20 bases between. The CDR3 contains 16 residues. Germline V gives CDR1 LGHNA, CDR2 YNFKEQ.

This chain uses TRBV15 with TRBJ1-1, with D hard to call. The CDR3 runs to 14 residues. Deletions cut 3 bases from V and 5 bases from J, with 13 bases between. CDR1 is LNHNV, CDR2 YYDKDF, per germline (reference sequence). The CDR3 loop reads CATSRLPGWTEAFF. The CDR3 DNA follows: TGTGCCACCAGCAGGTTACCGGGTTGGACTGAAGCTTTCTTT.

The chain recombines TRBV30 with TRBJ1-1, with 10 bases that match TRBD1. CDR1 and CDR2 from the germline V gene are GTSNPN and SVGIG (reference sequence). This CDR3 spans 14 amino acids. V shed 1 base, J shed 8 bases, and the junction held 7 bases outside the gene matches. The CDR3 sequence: CAWSEDRGRPEAFF. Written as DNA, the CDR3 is TGTGCCTGGAGTGAAGACAGGGGGCGACCCGAAGCTTTCTTT.

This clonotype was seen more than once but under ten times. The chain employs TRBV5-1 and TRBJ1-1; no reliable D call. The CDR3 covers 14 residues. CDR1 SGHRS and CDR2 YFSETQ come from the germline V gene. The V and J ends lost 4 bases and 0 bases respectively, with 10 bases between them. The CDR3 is CASSVDHLNTEAFF. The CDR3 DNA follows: TGCGCCAGCAGCGTGGACCACTTGAACACTGAAGCTTTCTTT.

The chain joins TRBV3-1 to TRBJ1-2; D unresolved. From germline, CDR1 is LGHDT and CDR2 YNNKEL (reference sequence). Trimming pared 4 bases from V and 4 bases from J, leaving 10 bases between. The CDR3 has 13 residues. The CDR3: CASSPRGPYGYTF. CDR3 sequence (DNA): TGTGCCAGCAGCCCAAGAGGCCCCTATGGCTACACCTTC.

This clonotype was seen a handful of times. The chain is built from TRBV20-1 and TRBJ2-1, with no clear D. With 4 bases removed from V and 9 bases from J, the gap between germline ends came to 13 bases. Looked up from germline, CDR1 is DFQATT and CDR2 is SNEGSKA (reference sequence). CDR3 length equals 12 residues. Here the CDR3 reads CSATLGSREQFF. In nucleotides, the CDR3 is TGCAGTGCTACCCTAGGAAGCCGTGAGCAGTTCTTC.

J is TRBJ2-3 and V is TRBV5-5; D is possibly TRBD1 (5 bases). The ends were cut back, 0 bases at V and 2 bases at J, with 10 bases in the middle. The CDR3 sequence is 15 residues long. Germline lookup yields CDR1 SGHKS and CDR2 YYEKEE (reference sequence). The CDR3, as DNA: TGTGCCAGCAGCTTGGGACAGACCCACACAGATACGCAGTATTTT. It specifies CASSLGQTHTDTQYF.

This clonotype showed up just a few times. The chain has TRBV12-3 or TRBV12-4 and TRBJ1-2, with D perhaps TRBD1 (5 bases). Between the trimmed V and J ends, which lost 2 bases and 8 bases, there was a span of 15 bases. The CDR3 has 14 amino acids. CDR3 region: CASSLNPGEFGYTF. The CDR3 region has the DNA TGTGCCAGCAGTTTAAACCCGGGGGAATTCGGCTACACCTTC.

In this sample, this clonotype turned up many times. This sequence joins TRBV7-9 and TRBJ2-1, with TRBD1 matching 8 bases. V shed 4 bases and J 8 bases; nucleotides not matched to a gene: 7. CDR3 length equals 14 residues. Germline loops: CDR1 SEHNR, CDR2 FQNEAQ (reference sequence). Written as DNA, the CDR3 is TGTGCCAGCAGCTCCCGGACAGGGAGGTATGAGCAGTTCTTC. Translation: CASSSRTGRYEQFF. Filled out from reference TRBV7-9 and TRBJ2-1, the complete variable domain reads DTGVSQNPRHKITKRGQNVTFRCDPISEHNRLYWYRQTLGQGPEFLTYFQNEAQLEKSRLLSDRFSAERPKGSFSTLEIQRTEQGDSAMYLCASSSRTGRYEQFFGPGTRLTVL.

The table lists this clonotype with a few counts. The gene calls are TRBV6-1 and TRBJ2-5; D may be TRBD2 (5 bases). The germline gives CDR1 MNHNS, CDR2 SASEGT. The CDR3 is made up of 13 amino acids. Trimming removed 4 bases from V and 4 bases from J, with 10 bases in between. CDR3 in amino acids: CASSGNRGETQYF. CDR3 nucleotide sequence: TGTGCCAGCAGTGGCAACCGGGGAGAGACCCAGTACTTC.

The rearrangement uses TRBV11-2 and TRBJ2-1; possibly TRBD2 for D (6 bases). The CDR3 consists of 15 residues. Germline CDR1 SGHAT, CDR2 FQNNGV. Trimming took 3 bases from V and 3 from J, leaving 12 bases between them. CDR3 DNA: TGTGCCAGCAGCTTTTGGGAGGACTACTACAATGAGCAGTTCTTC. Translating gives CASSFWEDYYNEQFF.

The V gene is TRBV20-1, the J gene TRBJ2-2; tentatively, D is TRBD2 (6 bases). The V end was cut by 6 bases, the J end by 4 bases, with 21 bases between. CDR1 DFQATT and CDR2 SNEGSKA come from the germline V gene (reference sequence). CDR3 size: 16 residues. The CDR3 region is CSAPSRVGGGTGELFF. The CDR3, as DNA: TGCAGTGCCCCCAGTCGCGTGGGAGGCGGCACCGGGGAGCTGTTTTTT.